Listed below are T cell receptor beta chains from one sample, sequenced in a study of T cell repertoires in cytomegalovirus infection. Which antigens these TCRs recognize remains unknown. TCRdb re-called the reads with MiXCR, one entry per CDR3 protein. Among around 430,000 distinct CDR3 sequences listed, about 44% were seen once. Sample: cultured PBMCs, taken from culture after CMV antigen stimulation. These receptors all come from a human donor in good health (CMV status not recorded). Some clones in this sample may be carry-over from other donors' samples. Each CDR3 is given without its conserved first and last residue. The order of the fields is CDR3 protein, V gene, D gene. A D gene is named only where the DNA matches it firmly.

ASSLIRGQQGTEVEKLF,TRBV12-3/TRBV12-4,TRBD1
ASSEQDRTYEQY,TRBV5-4,-
ASSYSDSYNSPLH,TRBV6-5,-
ASSYSMGGGLDEQF,TRBV6-2/TRBV6-3,-
ASSLESIYEQY,TRBV7-2,-
ASSRDSLGGQGYGYT,TRBV11-2,-
ASSERPGYGYT,TRBV9,-
ASSSHRLATHEQY,TRBV7-8,-
ASSLTSGLQETQY,TRBV5-4,TRBD2
ASSSGLAGGLDEQF,TRBV7-6,TRBD2
ASSSDRGMDSPLH,TRBV4-1,TRBD1
ASSSSTARNTEAF,TRBV7-8,-
ASSGVWREVSEQF,TRBV12-3/TRBV12-4,TRBD2
ASSWAGLADYNEQF,TRBV7-2,TRBD2
ASSRRINTEAF,TRBV7-8,-